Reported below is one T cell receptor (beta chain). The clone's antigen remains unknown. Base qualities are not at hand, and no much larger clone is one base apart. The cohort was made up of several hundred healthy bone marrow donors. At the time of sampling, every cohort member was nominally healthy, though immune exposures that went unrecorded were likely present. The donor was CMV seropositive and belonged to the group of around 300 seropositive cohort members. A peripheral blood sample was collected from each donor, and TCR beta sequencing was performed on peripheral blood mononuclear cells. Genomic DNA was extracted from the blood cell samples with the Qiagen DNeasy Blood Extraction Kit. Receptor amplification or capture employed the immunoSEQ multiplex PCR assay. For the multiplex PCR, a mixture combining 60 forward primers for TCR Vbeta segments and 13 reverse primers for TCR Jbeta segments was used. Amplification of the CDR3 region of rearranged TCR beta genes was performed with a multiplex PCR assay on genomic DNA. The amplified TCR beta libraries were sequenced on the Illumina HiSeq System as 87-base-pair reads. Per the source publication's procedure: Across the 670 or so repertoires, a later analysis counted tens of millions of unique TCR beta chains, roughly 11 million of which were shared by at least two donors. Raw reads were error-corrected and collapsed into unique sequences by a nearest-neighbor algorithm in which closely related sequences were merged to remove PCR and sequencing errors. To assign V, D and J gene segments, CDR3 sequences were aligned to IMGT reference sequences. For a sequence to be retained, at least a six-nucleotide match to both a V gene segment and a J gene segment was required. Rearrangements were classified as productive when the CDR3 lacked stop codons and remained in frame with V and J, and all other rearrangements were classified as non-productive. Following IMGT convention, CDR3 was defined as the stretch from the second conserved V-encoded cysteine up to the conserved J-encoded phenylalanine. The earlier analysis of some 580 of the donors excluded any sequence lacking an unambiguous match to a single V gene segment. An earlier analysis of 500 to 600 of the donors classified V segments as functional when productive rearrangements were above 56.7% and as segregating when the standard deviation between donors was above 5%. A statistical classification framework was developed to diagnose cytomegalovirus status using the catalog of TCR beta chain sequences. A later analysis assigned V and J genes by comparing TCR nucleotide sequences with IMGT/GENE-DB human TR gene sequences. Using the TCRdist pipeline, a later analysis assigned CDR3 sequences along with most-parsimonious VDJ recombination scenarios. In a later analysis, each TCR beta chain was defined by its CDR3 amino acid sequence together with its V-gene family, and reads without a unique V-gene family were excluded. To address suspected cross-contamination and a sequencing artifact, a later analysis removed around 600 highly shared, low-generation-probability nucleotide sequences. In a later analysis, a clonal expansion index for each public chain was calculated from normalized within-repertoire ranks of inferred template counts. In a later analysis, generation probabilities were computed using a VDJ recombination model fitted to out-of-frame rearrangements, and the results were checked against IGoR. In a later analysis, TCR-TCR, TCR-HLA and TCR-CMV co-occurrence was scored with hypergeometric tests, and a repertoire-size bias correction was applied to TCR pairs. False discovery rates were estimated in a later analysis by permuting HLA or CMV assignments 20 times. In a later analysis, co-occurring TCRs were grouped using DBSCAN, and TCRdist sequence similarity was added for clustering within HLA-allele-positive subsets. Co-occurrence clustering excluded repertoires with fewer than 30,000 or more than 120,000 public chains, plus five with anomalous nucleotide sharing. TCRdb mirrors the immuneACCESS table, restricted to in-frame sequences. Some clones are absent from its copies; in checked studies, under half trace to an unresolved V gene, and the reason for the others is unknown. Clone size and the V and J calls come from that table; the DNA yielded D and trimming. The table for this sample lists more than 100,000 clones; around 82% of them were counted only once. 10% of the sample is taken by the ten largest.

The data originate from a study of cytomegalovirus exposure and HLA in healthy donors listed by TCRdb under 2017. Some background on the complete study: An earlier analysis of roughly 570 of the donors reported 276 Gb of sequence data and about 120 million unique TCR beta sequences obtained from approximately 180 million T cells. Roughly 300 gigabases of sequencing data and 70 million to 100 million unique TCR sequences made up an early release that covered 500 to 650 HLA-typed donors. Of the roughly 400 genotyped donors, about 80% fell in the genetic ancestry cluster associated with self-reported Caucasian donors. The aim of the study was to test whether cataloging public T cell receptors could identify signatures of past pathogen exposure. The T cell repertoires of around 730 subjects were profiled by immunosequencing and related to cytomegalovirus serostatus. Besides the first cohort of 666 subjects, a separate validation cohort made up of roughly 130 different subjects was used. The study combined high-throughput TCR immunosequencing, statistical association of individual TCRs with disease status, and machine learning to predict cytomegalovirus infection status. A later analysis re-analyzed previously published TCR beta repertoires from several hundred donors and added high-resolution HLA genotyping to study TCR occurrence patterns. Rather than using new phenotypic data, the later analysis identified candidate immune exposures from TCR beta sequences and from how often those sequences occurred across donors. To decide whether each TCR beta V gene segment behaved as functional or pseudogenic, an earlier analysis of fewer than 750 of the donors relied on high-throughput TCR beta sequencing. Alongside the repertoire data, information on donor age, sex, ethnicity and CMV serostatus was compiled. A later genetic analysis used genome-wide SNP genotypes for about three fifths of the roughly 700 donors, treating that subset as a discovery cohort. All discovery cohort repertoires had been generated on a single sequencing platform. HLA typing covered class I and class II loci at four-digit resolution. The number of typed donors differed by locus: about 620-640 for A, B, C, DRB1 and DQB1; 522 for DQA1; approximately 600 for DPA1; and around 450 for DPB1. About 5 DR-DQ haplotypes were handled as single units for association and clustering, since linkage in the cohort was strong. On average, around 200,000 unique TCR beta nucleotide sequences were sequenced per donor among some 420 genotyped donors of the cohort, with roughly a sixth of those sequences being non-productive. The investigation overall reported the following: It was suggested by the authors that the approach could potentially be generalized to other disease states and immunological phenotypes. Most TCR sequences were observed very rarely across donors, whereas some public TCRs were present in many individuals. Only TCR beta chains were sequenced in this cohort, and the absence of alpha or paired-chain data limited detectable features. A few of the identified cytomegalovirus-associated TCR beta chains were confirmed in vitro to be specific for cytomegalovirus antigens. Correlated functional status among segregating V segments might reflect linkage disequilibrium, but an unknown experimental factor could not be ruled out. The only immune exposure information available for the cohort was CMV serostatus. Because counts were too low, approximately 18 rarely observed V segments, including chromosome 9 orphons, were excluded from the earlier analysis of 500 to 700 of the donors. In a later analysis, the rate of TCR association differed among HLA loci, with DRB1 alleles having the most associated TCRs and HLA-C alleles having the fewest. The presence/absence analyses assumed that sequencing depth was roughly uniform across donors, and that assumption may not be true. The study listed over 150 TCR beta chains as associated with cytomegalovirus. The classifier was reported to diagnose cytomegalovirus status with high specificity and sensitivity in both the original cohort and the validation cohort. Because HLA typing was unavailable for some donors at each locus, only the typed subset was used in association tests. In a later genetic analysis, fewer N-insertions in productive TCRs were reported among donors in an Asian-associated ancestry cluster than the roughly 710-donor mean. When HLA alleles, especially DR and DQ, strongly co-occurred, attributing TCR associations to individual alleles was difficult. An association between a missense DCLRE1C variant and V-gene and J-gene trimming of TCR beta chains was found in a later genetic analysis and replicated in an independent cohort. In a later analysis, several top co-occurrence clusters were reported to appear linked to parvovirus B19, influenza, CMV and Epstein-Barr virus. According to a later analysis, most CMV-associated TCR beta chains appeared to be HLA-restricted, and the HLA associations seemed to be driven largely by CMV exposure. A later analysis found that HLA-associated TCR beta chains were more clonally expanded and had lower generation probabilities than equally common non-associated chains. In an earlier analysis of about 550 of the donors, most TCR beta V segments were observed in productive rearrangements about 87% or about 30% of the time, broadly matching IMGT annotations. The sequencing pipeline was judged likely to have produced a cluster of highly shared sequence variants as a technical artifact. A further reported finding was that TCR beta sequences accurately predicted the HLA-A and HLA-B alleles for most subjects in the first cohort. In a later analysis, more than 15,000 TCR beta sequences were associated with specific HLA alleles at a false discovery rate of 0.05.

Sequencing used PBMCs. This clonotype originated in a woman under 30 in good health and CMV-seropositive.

The encoded CDR3 is CASSIDLVGRPQYF. The DNA sequence is as follows: TGTGCCAGTAGTATAGATCTTGTGGGGAGACCCCAGTACTTC. The chain joins TRBV19 to TRBJ2-5; TRBD2 might be the D gene, on 5 matching bases. From its cysteine to its phenylalanine, the CDR3 spans 14 amino acids. Only the CDR3 DNA is retained, 42 bases long and in frame from the first base. Looking up the germline V gene (reference sequence) yields CDR1 LNHDA and CDR2 SQIVND. A distance of 14 bases separates the germline ends of V and J, which lose 0 bases and 9 bases respectively.